This T cell receptor beta chain was retrieved from a study of blood T cell repertoires in COVID-19. The protocol was immunoSEQ multiplex PCR, while the TCRdb copy is restricted to in-frame clones and leaves out a portion. The repertoire has approximately 75,000 clones, around 80% of them found once; the top ten carry around 27%. This CDR3 comprises 16 residues. V shed 0 bases and J shed 3 bases, with 14 bases lying between them. Per germline, CDR1 LGHDT and CDR2 YNNKEL (reference sequence). The sample taken for sequencing was peripheral blood. The chain carries TRBV3-1 (or the pseudogene TRBV3-2) and TRBJ1-2; D may be TRBD1 (6 bases). The sequence came from a woman older than 75 with active or convalescent COVID-19. The CDR3 reads CASSQDRMDRYYGYTF. The CDR3, as DNA: TGTGCCAGCAGCCAAGATCGTATGGACAGATACTATGGCTACACCTTC.